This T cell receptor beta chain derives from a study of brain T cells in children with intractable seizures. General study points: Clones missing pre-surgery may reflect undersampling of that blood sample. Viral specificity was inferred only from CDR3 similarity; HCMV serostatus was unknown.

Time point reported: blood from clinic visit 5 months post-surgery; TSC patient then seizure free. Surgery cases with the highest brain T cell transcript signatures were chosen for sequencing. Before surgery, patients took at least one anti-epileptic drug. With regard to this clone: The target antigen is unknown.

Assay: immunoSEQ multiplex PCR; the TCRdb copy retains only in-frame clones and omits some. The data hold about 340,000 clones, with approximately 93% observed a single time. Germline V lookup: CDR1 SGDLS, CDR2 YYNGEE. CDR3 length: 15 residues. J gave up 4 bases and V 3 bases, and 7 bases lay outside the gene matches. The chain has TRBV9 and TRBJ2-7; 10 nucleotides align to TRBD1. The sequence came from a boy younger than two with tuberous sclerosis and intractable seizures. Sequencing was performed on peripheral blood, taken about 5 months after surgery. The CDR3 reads CASSANPGQGYEQYF. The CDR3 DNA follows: TGTGCCAGCAGCGCCAACCCGGGACAGGGGTACGAGCAGTACTTC. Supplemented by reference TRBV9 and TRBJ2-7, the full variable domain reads DSGVTQTPKHLITATGQRVTLRCSPRSGDLSVYWYQQSLDQGLQFLIQYYNGEERAKGNILERFSAQQFPDLHSELNLSSLELGDSALYFCASSANPGQGYEQYFGPGTRLTVT.